This passage covers 9 T cell receptor beta chains from one sample sequenced in a study of blood T cell repertoires in COVID-19. Using immunoSEQ multiplex PCR, the repertoire was profiled, and TCRdb retains in-frame clones only, with some absent. The profile shows about 400,000 clones, roughly 91% of them singletons. The sample consisted of peripheral blood. The source is a woman younger than 45 with acute or convalescent COVID-19.

This clone showed up just once. The rearrangement links TRBV7-2 to TRBJ2-3; 8 bases line up with TRBD2. Germline-derived CDR1 and CDR2 are SGHTA and FQGNSA. CDR3 length: 14 residues. V was pared by 5 bases and J by 10 bases, with 11 bases of the junction left unmatched. Here the CDR3 DNA reads TGTGCCAGCAGCAAACCGGGGGGGCCTTGGGCGCAGTATTTT. Translated, it gives CASSKPGGPWAQYF.

The genes are TRBV2 and TRBJ2-7, with 13 bases lining up with TRBD2. Germline-derived CDR1 and CDR2 are SNHLY and FYNNEI. V shed 6 bases, J shed 7 bases, and the junction held 6 bases outside the gene matches. The CDR3 runs 14 residues. CDR3 in DNA: TGTGCCAGCAGGGGACTAGCGGGAATACGTGAGCAGTACTTC. Translated, it gives CASRGLAGIREQYF.

The chain joins TRBV6-2 or TRBV6-3 to TRBJ1-5; unclear D gene. The CDR3 has 15 amino acids. V was trimmed by 1 base and J by 0 bases, leaving 7 bases between them. Germline CDR1 is MNHEY and CDR2 is SVGEGT. The CDR3 sequence: CASSYLGDSNQPQHF. The CDR3 nucleotides are TGTGCCAGCAGTTACTTGGGAGATAGCAATCAGCCCCAGCATTTT.

Note on this clone: Other DNA sequences in the same sample also yield this CDR3. This chain joins TRBV7-9 and TRBJ1-2; D is perhaps TRBD1 (5 bases). The CDR3 runs to 13 residues. Trimming pared 5 bases from V and 5 bases from J, leaving 12 bases between. CDR1 SEHNR and CDR2 FQNEAQ come from the germline V gene (reference sequence). The CDR3 loop reads CASSPRQGYGYTF. DNA for the CDR3: TGTGCCAGCAGCCCTAGGCAGGGTTATGGCTACACCTTC.

The J gene is TRBJ2-5, the V gene TRBV3-1 (or the pseudogene TRBV3-2); D gene unclear. Trimming removed 1 base at V and 7 bases at J, with 16 bases between. Germline CDR1 LGHDT, CDR2 YNNKEL (reference sequence). The CDR3 has 15 residues. The CDR3 nucleotides read TGTGCCAGCAGCCAAGGATATACGGGTACGGGGACCCAGTACTTC. This encodes CASSQGYTGTGTQYF.

The chain carries TRBV28 and TRBJ1-1; D perhaps matches TRBD1 (6 bases). In germline, CDR1 is MDHEN, CDR2 SYDVKM. This CDR3 has 13 amino acids. V was pared by 5 bases and J by 9 bases, with 16 bases between. The CDR3 sequence is CASSPPGGGQAFF. The CDR3 nucleotides read TGTGCCAGCAGTCCCCCCGGGGGGGGGCAAGCTTTCTTT.

This clone has just a few counts. The rearrangement links TRBV6-5 to TRBJ1-1; 8 nucleotides agree with TRBD1. The CDR3 has 13 amino acids. Germline V gene sequence: CDR1 MNHEY, CDR2 SVGAGI. V lost 6 bases, J lost 1 base, and 1 base stayed unmatched. CDR3 loop: CASRGQANTEAFF. In DNA form, the CDR3 reads TGTGCCAGCAGGGGACAGGCGAACACTGAAGCTTTCTTT.

This clone came up a few times. This rearrangement joins TRBV5-6 to TRBJ1-1, with 9 positions matching TRBD1. V lost 5 bases to trimming and J lost 5 bases; unmatched junction nucleotides: 19. The CDR3 runs 18 residues. Germline CDR1 is SGHDT and CDR2 is YYEEEE. This chain's CDR3 is CASSYVPGQGRGRTEAFF. The DNA for the CDR3 is TGTGCCAGCAGTTACGTCCCGGGACAGGGCCGCGGAAGAACTGAAGCTTTCTTT.

The V call is TRBV6-1, the J call TRBJ2-5; 14 bases align to TRBD2. The CDR3 totals 17 residues. The germline CDR1 and CDR2 sequences are MNHNS and SASEGT. Trimming took 0 bases from V and 3 from J; bases not matched to a gene: 3. DNA of the CDR3: TGTGCCAGCAGTGAAGCTTGGGGACTAGCGGGGGAAGAGACCCAGTACTTC. It yields the protein CASSEAWGLAGEETQYF.